These 22 T cell receptor beta chains share one sample of origin, sequenced in a study of blood T cell repertoires in COVID-19. Only in-frame clones appear in the TCRdb table, and some are missing; sequencing was by immunoSEQ multiplex PCR. The sample has about 160,000 clones, approximately 77% seen once. Sequenced: PBMCs or T cells enriched from blood (not recorded which). The origin of the receptors is a man aged 55 to 70 who had recovered from COVID-19.

The V gene is TRBV5-1, the J gene TRBJ2-7; 8 bases fit TRBD2. Germline CDR1 is SGHRS and CDR2 is YFSETQ. V shed 3 bases and J 4 bases; nucleotides not matched to a gene: 15. CDR3 length: 17 amino acids. The CDR3 coding sequence is TGCGCCAGCAGCTCACTAGCGGTCCCCTACCGGCGGTACGAGCAGTACTTC. Translating gives CASSSLAVPYRRYEQYF.

V gene TRBV6-1 combines with J gene TRBJ2-7, with 11 bases lining up with TRBD1. With V trimmed by 0 bases and J by 0 bases, 7 bases remained unmatched. CDR1 and CDR2 from the germline V gene are MNHNS and SASEGT. The CDR3 extends over 18 amino acids. The CDR3 loop reads CASSEALLGTGGSYEQYF. The CDR3 bases are TGTGCCAGCAGTGAAGCGCTCCTAGGGACAGGGGGCTCCTACGAGCAGTACTTC.

The chain carries TRBV30 and TRBJ1-2; tentatively, D is TRBD1 (6 bases). Trimming left V 3 bases short and J 0 bases short, with 14 bases between. Germline V gene lookup returns CDR1 GTSNPN and CDR2 SVGIG (reference sequence). The CDR3 totals 15 residues. CDR3 bases: TGTGCCTGGAGGGCGGGCGGGGGGCCTAACTATGGCTACACCTTC. Amino acid sequence: CAWRAGGGPNYGYTF.

The sample holds a few counts of this clone. V and J are TRBV30 and TRBJ2-2, with D uncertain. This CDR3 region has 13 residues. V lost 2 bases, J lost 1 base, and 5 bases lay in between. Germline CDR1 GTSNPN, CDR2 SVGIG (reference sequence). The CDR3 DNA reads as TGTGCCTGGAGTACCAGGAACACCGGGGAGCTGTTTTTT. Its protein product is CAWSTRNTGELFF.

The CDR3 coding sequence is TGCGCCAGCAGCTTCTCTAGCGGGAACGGGGGTGAGCAGTTCTTC. Translating it yields CASSFSSGNGGEQFF. The rearrangement links TRBV5-1 to TRBJ2-1; the match to TRBD2 covers 9 bases. CDR3 length equals 15 residues. Looked up from germline, CDR1 is SGHRS and CDR2 is YFSETQ. V gave up 2 bases and J gave up 9 bases; unmatched junction bases: 9.

This rearrangement joins TRBV5-4 to TRBJ2-7; D perhaps matches TRBD2 (6 bases). Germline assignment: CDR1 SGHNT and CDR2 YYREEE (reference sequence). The V and J ends lost 4 bases and 7 bases respectively, with 12 bases between them. The CDR3 loop spans 12 amino acids. CDR3 sequence: CASSAGSREQYF. The CDR3 coding sequence is TGTGCCAGCAGCGCGGGATCAAGGGAGCAGTACTTC.

The rearrangement links TRBV11-2 to TRBJ1-2; 8 bases are a match to TRBD1. The CDR3 length is 18 residues. Trimming removed 6 bases from V and 3 bases from J; junction bases left unmatched: 18. Germline CDR1 is SGHAT and CDR2 is FQNNGV. CDR3 nucleotide sequence: TGTGCCAGCAGACAGCCCTACAGGGGGACGGGGGGATACTATGGCTACACCTTC. Its protein product is CASRQPYRGTGGYYGYTF.

The chain joins TRBV7-3 to TRBJ2-3; the match to TRBD1 covers 8 bases. Unmatched junction bases numbered 9, after V lost 4 bases and J lost 3 bases. CDR3 length: 16 residues. Germline V gene data show CDR1 as SGHTA and CDR2 as FQGTGA. The DNA of the CDR3 is TGTGCCAGCAGCTGGACCGGGACAGGTGCGACAGATACGCAGTATTTT. Its translation is CASSWTGTGATDTQYF. Supplemented by reference TRBV7-3 and TRBJ2-3, the full variable domain reads GAGVSQTPSNKVTEKGKYVELRCDPISGHTALYWYRQSLGQGPEFLIYFQGTGAADDSGLPNDRFFAVRPEGSVSTLKIQRTERGDSAVYLCASSWTGTGATDTQYFGPGTRLTVL.

The chain carries TRBV7-9 and TRBJ1-1; 8 nucleotides line up with TRBD1. This CDR3 comprises 14 residues. Germline CDR1 and CDR2: SEHNR and FQNEAQ (reference sequence). Germline trimming cut 6 bases from V and 5 bases from J; bases unmatched to any gene: 8. Here the CDR3 reads CASSYGQGRTEAFF. In nucleotides, the CDR3 is TGTGCCAGCAGTTATGGACAGGGTCGGACTGAAGCTTTCTTT.

This clone was seen a handful of times. The rearrangement uses TRBV25-1 and TRBJ2-7; weak D call: TRBD2 (6 bases). Germline CDR1 MGHDK, CDR2 SYGVNS. Trimming cost V 1 base and J 5 bases, with 15 bases left between them. The CDR3 extends over 15 amino acids. In DNA, the CDR3 is TGTGCCAGCAGTGAATTCGGAGGGAGTCAGGACGAGCAGTACTTC. Its protein is CASSEFGGSQDEQYF.

This sequence joins TRBV5-4 and TRBJ2-5; D perhaps matches TRBD2 (5 bases). Germline V gene lookup returns CDR1 SGHNT and CDR2 YYREEE (reference sequence). This CDR3 region has 15 residues. Trimming stripped 0 bases from V and 4 bases from J, with 13 bases between. CDR3 in amino acids: CASSLVGRGGETQYF. The CDR3 bases are TGTGCCAGCAGCTTGGTAGGGAGAGGAGGAGAGACCCAGTACTTC.

The V gene is TRBV27, the J gene TRBJ2-6, with a possible D match to TRBD2 (5 bases). Germline-derived CDR1 and CDR2 are MNHEY and SMNVEV (reference sequence). CDR3 size: 18 residues. V lost 5 bases to trimming and J lost 0 bases, with 17 bases between them. This CDR3 is CASSQRELGSSGANVLTF. As DNA, the CDR3 is TGTGCCAGCAGTCAAAGGGAGTTGGGGAGCTCTGGGGCCAACGTCCTGACTTTC. Variable domain in full (rest from reference TRBV27 and TRBJ2-6): EAQVTQNPRYLITVTGKKLTVTCSQNMNHEYMSWYRQDPGLGLRQIYYSMNVEVTDKGDVPEGYKVSRKEKRNFPLILESPSPNQTSLYFCASSQRELGSSGANVLTFGAGSRLTVL.

DNA of the CDR3: TGTGCCAGCAGTTTGGAGTTTGGAGAGACCCAGTACTTC. Encoded protein: CASSLEFGETQYF. The chain combines TRBV11-2 with TRBJ2-5, with D hard to call. From germline, CDR1 is SGHAT and CDR2 FQNNGV. This CDR3 region has 13 residues. The V end lost 6 bases, the J end lost 4 bases, and 12 bases lay between the germline ends.

The chain has TRBV24-1 and TRBJ1-5, with a possible D match to TRBD1 (6 bases). This CDR3 spans 14 amino acids. Germline V CDR1 and CDR2: KGHDR, SFDVKD. Between the trimmed V and J ends, which lost 4 bases and 9 bases, there was a span of 15 bases. CDR3 nucleotides: TGTGCCACCAGTGACCCCCCATTCAGGGGGCCCCAGCATTTT. This sequence encodes CATSDPPFRGPQHF.

J is TRBJ2-1 and V is TRBV29-1; 8 bases map to TRBD2. Per the germline V gene, CDR1 is SQVTM and CDR2 is ANQGSEA. Trimming cost V 5 bases and J 7 bases; bases outside gene matches: 10. The CDR3 contains 14 residues. The CDR3 nucleotides read TGCAGCGTTCAGCGCGGGTCGGGGGGGAATGAGCAGTTCTTC. Translated, it gives CSVQRGSGGNEQFF.

The J gene is TRBJ1-2, the V gene TRBV29-1; possible D gene TRBD1, 5 bases. The CDR3 runs 11 residues. From germline, CDR1 is SQVTM and CDR2 ANQGSEA. CDR3 region: CSLWGGYGYTF. CDR3 sequence (DNA): TGCAGTCTTTGGGGGGGGTACGGCTACACCTTC.

V is TRBV5-1 and J is TRBJ2-1, with TRBD1 matching over 11 bases. The ends lost 1 base at V and 7 bases at J; junction bases unmatched: 13. Germline values: CDR1 SGHRS, CDR2 YFSETQ. The CDR3 runs to 18 residues. The CDR3 here is CASSLSGTGGLFANEQFF. The CDR3 DNA reads as TGCGCCAGCAGCTTGTCGGGGACAGGGGGGCTGTTCGCTAATGAGCAGTTCTTC.

This rearrangement joins TRBV30 to TRBJ2-4; 8 nucleotides align to TRBD1. Looked up from germline, CDR1 is GTSNPN and CDR2 is SVGIG (reference sequence). This CDR3 has 16 residues. The V and J ends lost 3 bases and 0 bases, in that order; junction bases with no gene match: 7. The CDR3 loop is CAWSEPGQVAKNIQYF. The DNA of the CDR3 is TGTGCCTGGAGCGAGCCGGGACAGGTAGCCAAAAACATTCAGTACTTC.

The chain couples TRBV9 to TRBJ2-3; perhaps TRBD2 as D (6 bases). The CDR3 covers 16 residues. Deletions cut 4 bases from V and 4 bases from J, with 19 bases between. Germline assignment: CDR1 SGDLS and CDR2 YYNGEE. DNA of the CDR3: TGTGCCAGCAGCCCCGGCGGGCGGGAACTGGCAGATACGCAGTATTTT. It specifies CASSPGGRELADTQYF.

This CDR3 reads CASSPRASGVFEQYF. The CDR3, as DNA: TGTGCCAGCAGCCCCCGCGCTAGCGGGGTGTTCGAGCAGTACTTC. The chain employs TRBV9 and TRBJ2-7, with TRBD2 matching over 9 bases. Germline trimming cut 4 bases from V and 6 bases from J; bases unmatched to any gene: 11. Germline-derived CDR1 and CDR2 are SGDLS and YYNGEE. CDR3 size: 15 residues.

This sequence joins TRBV14 and TRBJ2-7; 8 nucleotides match TRBD1. V was pared by 3 bases and J by 1 base, with 8 bases of the junction left unmatched. The CDR3 runs 16 residues. Per germline, CDR1 SGHDN and CDR2 FVKESK. CDR3 sequence (DNA): TGTGCCAGCAGCCAGAATCAGGGGGCTAGGTCCTACGAGCAGTACTTC. Its translation: CASSQNQGARSYEQYF. The full variable domain, its missing parts supplied by reference TRBV14 and TRBJ2-7, is EAGVTQFPSHSVIEKGQTVTLRCDPISGHDNLYWYRRVMGKEIKFLLHFVKESKQDESGMPNNRFLAERTGGTYSTLKVQPAELEDSGVYFCASSQNQGARSYEQYFGPGTRLTVT.

The V call is TRBV27, the J call TRBJ2-7; TRBD1 matches 8 bases. V was clipped by 0 bases and J by 2 bases; unmatched bases: 9. This CDR3 has 17 residues. The germline V gene has CDR1 MNHEY and CDR2 SMNVEV (reference sequence). The CDR3 DNA reads TGTGCCAGCAGTTTATCGCTGAATTGGGACAGGCCCTACGAGCAGTACTTC. Amino acid sequence: CASSLSLNWDRPYEQYF.